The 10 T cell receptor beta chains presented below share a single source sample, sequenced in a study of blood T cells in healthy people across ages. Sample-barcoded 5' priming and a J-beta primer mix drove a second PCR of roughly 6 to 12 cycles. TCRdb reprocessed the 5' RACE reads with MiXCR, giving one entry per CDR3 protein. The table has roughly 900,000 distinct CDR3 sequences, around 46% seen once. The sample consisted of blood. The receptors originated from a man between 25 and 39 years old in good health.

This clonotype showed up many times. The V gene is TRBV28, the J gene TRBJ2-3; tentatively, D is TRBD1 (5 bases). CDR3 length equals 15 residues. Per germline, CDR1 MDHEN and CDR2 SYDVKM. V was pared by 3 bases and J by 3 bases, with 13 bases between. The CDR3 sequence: CASSLSGKGTDTQYF. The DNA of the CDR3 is TGTGCCAGCAGTTTGTCAGGGAAGGGTACAGATACGCAGTATTTT.

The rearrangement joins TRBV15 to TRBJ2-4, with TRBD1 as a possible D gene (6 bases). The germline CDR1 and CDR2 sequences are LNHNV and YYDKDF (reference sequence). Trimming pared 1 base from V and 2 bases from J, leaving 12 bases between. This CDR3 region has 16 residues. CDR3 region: CATSRGRDKPKNIQYF. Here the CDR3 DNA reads TGTGCCACCAGCAGAGGCCGGGACAAACCCAAAAACATTCAGTACTTC.

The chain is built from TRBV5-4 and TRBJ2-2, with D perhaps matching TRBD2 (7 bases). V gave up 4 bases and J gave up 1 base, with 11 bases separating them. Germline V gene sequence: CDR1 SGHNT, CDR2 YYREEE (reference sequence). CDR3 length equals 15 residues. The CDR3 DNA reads TGTGCCAGCAGCGGGGGGGCTGGGAACACCGGGGAGCTGTTTTTT. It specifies CASSGGAGNTGELFF. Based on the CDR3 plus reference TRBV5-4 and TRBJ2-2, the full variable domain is ETGVTQSPTHLIKTRGQQVTLRCSSQSGHNTVSWYQQALGQGPQFIFQYYREEENGRGNFPPRFSGLQFPNYSSELNVNALELDDSALYLCASSGGAGNTGELFFGEGSRLTVL.

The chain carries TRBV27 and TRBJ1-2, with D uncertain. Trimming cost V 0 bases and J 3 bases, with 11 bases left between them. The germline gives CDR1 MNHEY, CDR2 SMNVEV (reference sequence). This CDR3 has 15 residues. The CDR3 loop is CASSLSHSSDYGYTF. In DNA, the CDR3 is TGTGCCAGCAGTTTATCACACAGTTCTGACTATGGCTACACCTTC.

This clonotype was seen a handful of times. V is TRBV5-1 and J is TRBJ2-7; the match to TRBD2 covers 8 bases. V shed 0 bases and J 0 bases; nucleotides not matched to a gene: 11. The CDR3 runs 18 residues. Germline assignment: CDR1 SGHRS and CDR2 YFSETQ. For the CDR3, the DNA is TGCGCCAGCAGCTTGGCGAAGCGGGGGCCTTCCAGCTCCTACGAGCAGTACTTC. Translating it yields CASSLAKRGPSSSYEQYF.

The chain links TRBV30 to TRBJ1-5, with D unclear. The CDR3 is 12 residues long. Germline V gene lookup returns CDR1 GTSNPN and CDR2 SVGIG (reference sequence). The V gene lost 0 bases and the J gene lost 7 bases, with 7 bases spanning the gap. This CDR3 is CAWSVLKQPQHF. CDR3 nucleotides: TGTGCCTGGAGTGTACTCAAACAGCCCCAGCATTTT. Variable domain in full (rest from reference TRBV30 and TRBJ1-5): SQTIHQWPATLVQPVGSPLSLECTVEGTSNPNLYWYRQAAGRGLQLLFYSVGIGQISSEVPQNLSASRPQDRQFILSSKKLLLSDSGFYLCAWSVLKQPQHFGDGTRLSIL.

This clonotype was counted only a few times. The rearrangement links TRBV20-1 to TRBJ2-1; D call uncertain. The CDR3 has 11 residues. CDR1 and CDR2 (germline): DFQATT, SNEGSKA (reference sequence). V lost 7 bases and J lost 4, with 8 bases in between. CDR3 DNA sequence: TGCAGTGGTCGACGGTACAATGAGCAGTTCTTC. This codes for CSGRRYNEQFF.

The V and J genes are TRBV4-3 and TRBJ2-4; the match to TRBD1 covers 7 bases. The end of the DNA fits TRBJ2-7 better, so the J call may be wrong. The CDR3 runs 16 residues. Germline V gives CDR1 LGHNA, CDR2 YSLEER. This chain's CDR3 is CASSQVVGDRAYEQYF. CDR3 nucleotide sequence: TGCGCCAGCAGCCAAGTAGTGGGGGACAGAGCCTACGAGCAGTACTTC.

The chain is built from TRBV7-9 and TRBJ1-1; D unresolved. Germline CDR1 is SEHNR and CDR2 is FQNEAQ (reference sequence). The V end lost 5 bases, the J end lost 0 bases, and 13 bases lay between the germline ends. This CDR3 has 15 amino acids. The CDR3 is CASSLSIDMNTEAFF. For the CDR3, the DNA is TGTGCCAGCAGCCTCTCTATAGATATGAACACTGAAGCTTTCTTT.

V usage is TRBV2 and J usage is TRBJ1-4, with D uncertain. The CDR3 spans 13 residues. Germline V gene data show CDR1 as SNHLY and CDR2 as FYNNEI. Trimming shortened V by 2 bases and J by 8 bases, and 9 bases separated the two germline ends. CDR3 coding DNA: TGTGCCAGCAGTGAAACGGCATTCGAAAAACTGTTTTTT. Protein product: CASSETAFEKLFF.